This T cell receptor (beta chain) was observed in a study of blood T cell repertoires in COVID-19. The V gene lost 2 bases and the J gene lost 1 base, with 12 bases spanning the gap. CDR1 is ENHRY and CDR2 is SYGVKD in the germline V gene. This CDR3 is built from 16 residues. TCRdb's table, derived via immunoSEQ multiplex PCR, lists solely in-frame clones and lacks some. The data contain 200,000 to 250,000 clones, 80% to 85% of them singletons. The source is a woman aged 50 to 60 with acute COVID-19. This sequence joins TRBV10-3 and TRBJ2-1; D gene ambiguous. Source material: PBMCs or T cells enriched from blood (not recorded which). CDR3: CAISEAPAMSYNEQFF. The CDR3 DNA sequence: TGTGCCATCAGTGAGGCCCCCGCGATGTCCTACAATGAGCAGTTCTTC.